The 28 T cell receptor beta chains listed next were all sequenced from one sample in a study of OX40 agonist ivuxolimab in advanced cancers. Profiling relied on immunoSEQ multiplex PCR, and the TCRdb table lists in-frame clones only, not all of them. The sample records 70,000 or so clones, under 90% being singletons. The specimen was CD4+ or CD8+ T cells sorted from blood, collected in a trial of the OX40 agonist ivuxolimab. These receptors were obtained from an adult with an advanced solid tumor such as melanoma, head and neck, liver or kidney cancer.

The chain is built from TRBV5-1 and TRBJ1-2; tentative D call: TRBD1 (5 bases). V lost 4 bases to trimming and J lost 2 bases, with 12 bases between them. The CDR3 has 14 residues. Germline V gene lookup returns CDR1 SGHRS and CDR2 YFSETQ. CDR3 residues: CASSHRDGNYGYTF. The CDR3 DNA is TGCGCCAGCAGCCACCGGGACGGCAACTATGGCTACACCTTC.

The rearrangement uses TRBV14 and TRBJ1-3; D is uncertain. The germline V and J ends were trimmed by 6 bases and 0 bases, with 12 bases remaining between them. This CDR3 contains 15 residues. The germline gives CDR1 SGHDN, CDR2 FVKESK. This chain's CDR3 is CASSRLMSSGNTIYF. In nucleotides, the CDR3 is TGTGCCAGCAGTCGACTCATGAGCTCTGGAAACACCATATATTTT.

The rearrangement joins TRBV19 to TRBJ1-2; D unclear. Germline V CDR1 and CDR2: LNHDA, SQIVND (reference sequence). V shed 7 bases and J shed 7 bases, with 16 bases lying between them. The CDR3 contains 13 residues. Here the CDR3 DNA reads TGTGCCAGTACATACAGCAGTGGAGCTGGCTACACCTTC. Amino acids: CASTYSSGAGYTF.

V gene TRBV4-2 combines with J gene TRBJ2-2; no clear D. The length of the CDR3 is 15 residues. Trimming took 0 bases from V and 1 from J, leaving 6 bases between them. The germline CDR1 and CDR2 sequences are LGHNA and YNFKEQ. CDR3 bases: TGTGCCAGCAGCCAAGAAGGTATGAACACCGGGGAGCTGTTTTTT. Translating gives CASSQEGMNTGELFF.

The genes are TRBV10-3 and TRBJ1-2; D is unclear. Trimming removed 0 bases at V and 5 bases at J, with 10 bases between. CDR1 is ENHRY, CDR2 SYGVKD, per germline. The CDR3 is 14 amino acids. CDR3 in amino acids: CAISESEGPYGYTF. CDR3 DNA sequence: TGTGCCATCAGTGAGTCGGAGGGCCCGTATGGCTACACCTTC.

This chain uses TRBV11-2 with TRBJ1-1; no reliable D call. Germline V gene data show CDR1 as SGHAT and CDR2 as FQNNGV. V gave up 1 base and J gave up 1 base, with 19 bases separating them. This CDR3 has 18 amino acids. CDR3 bases: TGTGCCAGCAGCTTAGGCCGCTTCCAAAACCTTGGGAACACTGAAGCTTTCTTT. Translated, it gives CASSLGRFQNLGNTEAFF.

The chain recombines TRBV29-1 with TRBJ1-5, with 7 nucleotides matching TRBD1. CDR1 and CDR2 from the germline V gene are SQVTM and ANQGSEA. CDR3 length equals 14 residues. V dropped 4 bases and J dropped 2; count of bases not matched to a gene: 5. The CDR3 DNA is TGCAGCGTTGCGAACAGGGGAGGCAATCAGCCCCAGCATTTT. It codes for CSVANRGGNQPQHF.

CDR3 in amino acids: CASSPGTGNTEAFF. In DNA form, the CDR3 reads TGCGCCAGCAGCCCGGGGACGGGCAACACTGAAGCTTTCTTT. The chain recombines TRBV5-1 with TRBJ1-1; D perhaps matches TRBD1 (5 bases). From germline, CDR1 is SGHRS and CDR2 YFSETQ. The CDR3 is 14 residues long. V shed 4 bases and J shed 2 bases, with 12 bases lying between them.

The chain combines TRBV6-4 with TRBJ2-3; D tentatively fits TRBD1 or TRBD2 (7 bases each). Trimming removed 2 bases at V and 8 bases at J, with 14 bases between. In germline, CDR1 is MRHNA, CDR2 SNTAGT. The CDR3 length is 14 residues. The CDR3: CASSDGRGRGTQYF. The CDR3 coding sequence is TGTGCCAGCAGTGACGGCAGGGGGAGGGGTACGCAGTATTTT.

DNA of the CDR3: TGCGCCAGCAGCCCAGGACAGGGGAACACCGGGGAGCTGTTTTTT. Translating gives CASSPGQGNTGELFF. The chain carries TRBV5-1 and TRBJ2-2, with TRBD1 matching over 8 bases. Germline CDR1 reads SGHRS; CDR2 reads YFSETQ. Germline trimming cut 4 bases from V and 1 base from J; bases unmatched to any gene: 3. This CDR3 has 15 amino acids.

J is TRBJ1-2 and V is TRBV5-1, with D maybe TRBD1 (6 bases). Germline CDR1 reads SGHRS; CDR2 reads YFSETQ. Trimming removed 3 bases from V and 0 bases from J, with 18 bases in between. The CDR3 contains 17 residues. This CDR3 reads CASSWGPRGLANYGYTF. The CDR3 DNA reads as TGCGCCAGCAGCTGGGGCCCCAGGGGTCTAGCTAACTATGGCTACACCTTC.

CDR3 protein: CASSPTGGVEKLFF. DNA for the CDR3: TGTGCCAGCAGTCCTACAGGGGGGGTGGAAAAACTGTTTTTT. V and J are TRBV6-5 and TRBJ1-4, with 8 bases fitting TRBD1. CDR3 length: 14 amino acids. Germline-derived CDR1 and CDR2 are MNHEY and SVGAGI. The ends lost 5 bases at V and 8 bases at J; junction bases unmatched: 7.

The chain is built from TRBV6-5 and TRBJ1-5, with a tentative D call TRBD1 (5 bases). V lost 5 bases, J lost 0 bases, and 11 bases lay in between. The V gene's germline CDR1 is MNHEY and CDR2 SVGAGI. The CDR3 has 15 residues. The DNA for the CDR3 is TGTGCCAGCAGTCGGGGACGGTATAGCAATCAGCCCCAGCATTTT. Amino acids: CASSRGRYSNQPQHF.

The chain recombines TRBV19 with TRBJ2-2; a weak D match, TRBD2 (6 bases). The CDR3 spans 15 residues. Trimming pared 5 bases from V and 3 bases from J, leaving 13 bases between. Germline V gives CDR1 LNHDA, CDR2 SQIVND (reference sequence). The CDR3 is CASSVRLEDTGELFF. The CDR3 region has the DNA TGTGCCAGTAGTGTCCGACTAGAGGACACCGGGGAGCTGTTTTTT.

The V gene is TRBV6-5, the J gene TRBJ2-3; TRBD2 matches at 8 bases. Per germline, CDR1 MNHEY and CDR2 SVGAGI. The ends lost 2 bases at V and 2 bases at J; junction bases unmatched: 6. This CDR3 region has 16 residues. In DNA form, the CDR3 reads TGTGCCAGCAGTTACGATACTAGCGGATTCACAGATACGCAGTATTTT. Amino acid sequence: CASSYDTSGFTDTQYF.

The genes are TRBV6-5 and TRBJ2-7, with D possibly TRBD1 on 7 matching bases. Germline CDR1 and CDR2: MNHEY and SVGAGI. Trimming pared 6 bases from V and 4 bases from J, leaving 19 bases between. The CDR3 totals 15 residues. The CDR3 is CASSRTGGGTYEQYF. The CDR3, as DNA: TGTGCCAGCAGCCGTACTGGAGGGGGCACGTACGAGCAGTACTTC.

The J gene is TRBJ2-7, the V gene TRBV6-5, with D tentatively TRBD1 (6 bases). Between the trimmed V and J ends, which lost 6 bases and 4 bases, there was a span of 13 bases. This CDR3 is 13 amino acids long. Germline CDR1 MNHEY, CDR2 SVGAGI. The CDR3 region has the DNA TGTGCCAGCAGGACGGGACAACTATACGAGCAGTACTTC. Its translation: CASRTGQLYEQYF.

The gene calls are TRBV7-8 and TRBJ1-1; a weak D match, TRBD1 (5 bases). Trimming pared 1 base from V and 2 bases from J, leaving 8 bases between. In germline, CDR1 is SGHVS, CDR2 FQNEAQ. The CDR3 runs to 14 residues. The DNA of the CDR3 is TGTGCCAGCAGCTTAGGACAGAGCAACACTGAAGCTTTCTTT. Its protein is CASSLGQSNTEAFF. Filled out from reference TRBV7-8 and TRBJ1-1, the complete variable domain reads GAGVSQSPRYKVAKRGQDVALRCDPISGHVSLFWYQQALGQGPEFLTYFQNEAQLDKSGLPSDRFFAERPEGSVSTLKIQRTQQEDSAVYLCASSLGQSNTEAFFGQGTRLTVV.

The table lists this clone with a count of one. The chain links TRBV6-5 to TRBJ1-6; 7 bases line up with TRBD1. Germline-derived CDR1 and CDR2 are MNHEY and SVGAGI. The CDR3 has 13 amino acids. Trimming at V came to 7 bases and at J to 7 bases, leaving 4 bases not matched to a gene. CDR3 DNA sequence: TGTGCCAGCACCGGACAGGCGAATTCACCCCTCCACTTT. Translation gives CASTGQANSPLHF.

V usage is TRBV19 and J usage is TRBJ2-3; possibly TRBD2 for D (7 bases). This CDR3 has 16 residues. V was clipped by 7 bases and J by 6 bases, with 23 bases between them. Germline V CDR1 and CDR2: LNHDA, SQIVND (reference sequence). The DNA for the CDR3 is TGTGCCAGTAAGGAGGCCGGGGGGCCCTCCAGGGATACGCAGTATTTT. Its translation: CASKEAGGPSRDTQYF.

The rearrangement uses TRBV20-1 and TRBJ2-5; D gene ambiguous. Trimming pared 3 bases from V and 2 bases from J, leaving 4 bases between. Germline CDR1 is DFQATT and CDR2 is SNEGSKA (reference sequence). The CDR3 contains 11 residues. CDR3 nucleotide sequence: TGCAGTGCTAGTAATCAAGAGACCCAGTACTTC. Protein product: CSASNQETQYF.

This clone was observed a handful of times. This chain connects TRBV6-4 to TRBJ2-2, with TRBD2 matching over 9 bases. Germline CDR1 reads MRHNA; CDR2 reads SNTAGT. The ends lost 3 bases at V and 4 bases at J; junction bases unmatched: 3. CDR3 length: 15 residues. For the CDR3, the DNA is TGTGCCAGCAGTGAAGCGACTAGCGGCACCGGGGAGCTGTTTTTT. It encodes CASSEATSGTGELFF.

The chain recombines TRBV5-1 with TRBJ2-2; 7 positions agree with TRBD1. The V segment lost 2 bases and the J segment 5 bases; nucleotides outside the gene matches: 9. The CDR3 totals 16 residues. In germline, CDR1 is SGHRS, CDR2 YFSETQ. The CDR3 coding sequence is TGCGCCAGCAGCTTATACACAGGGGTGCGAACCGGGGAGCTGTTTTTT. It yields the protein CASSLYTGVRTGELFF. Full variable domain (remainder filled in from reference TRBV5-1 and TRBJ2-2): KAGVTQTPRYLIKTRGQQVTLSCSPISGHRSVSWYQQTPGQGLQFLFEYFSETQRNKGNFPGRFSGRQFSNSRSEMNVSTLELGDSALYLCASSLYTGVRTGELFFGEGSRLTVL.

V usage is TRBV5-1 and J usage is TRBJ1-2, with D possibly TRBD1 on 5 matching bases. Between the trimmed V and J ends, which lost 0 bases and 6 bases, there was a span of 12 bases. Looked up from germline, CDR1 is SGHRS and CDR2 is YFSETQ. This CDR3 has 14 residues. The CDR3 loop is CASSLGGPGDGYTF. DNA for the CDR3: TGCGCCAGCAGCTTGGGGGGACCGGGCGATGGCTACACCTTC.

This clone is categorized as medium-sized. Within the sample, other DNA sequences also encode this same CDR3. The V call is TRBV18, the J call TRBJ1-5, with 9 bases aligning to TRBD1. Trimming cost V 3 bases and J 7 bases; bases outside gene matches: 7. Germline CDR1 reads KGHSH; CDR2 reads LQKENI. The CDR3 contains 15 residues. The CDR3 is CASSPRTGADQPQHF. The CDR3 coding sequence is TGTGCCAGCTCACCCAGGACAGGGGCCGACCAGCCCCAGCATTTT.

This clone was counted a few times. The V and J genes are TRBV30 and TRBJ1-5, with D possibly being TRBD1 (5 bases). The germline V gene encodes CDR1 GTSNPN and CDR2 SVGIG (reference sequence). The CDR3 covers 13 residues. V was trimmed by 1 base and J by 8 bases, leaving 12 bases between them. The DNA of the CDR3 is TGTGCCTGGAGTGATCAGGGAGGGAAGCCCCAGCATTTT. Translation gives CAWSDQGGKPQHF.

The CDR3 DNA reads TGTGCCAGCAGCTTAGGCGGTCAGGGCAATGAAAAACTGTTTTTT. Translation gives CASSLGGQGNEKLFF. The chain uses TRBV7-6 and TRBJ1-4; tentative D call: TRBD1 (5 bases). Trimming removed 1 base from V and 5 bases from J, with 11 bases in between. The CDR3 runs to 15 residues. Looked up from germline, CDR1 is SGHVS and CDR2 is FNYEAQ.

The chain joins TRBV27 to TRBJ2-7; D remains unclear. V gave up 5 bases and J gave up 3 bases, with 14 bases separating them. The germline gives CDR1 MNHEY, CDR2 SMNVEV (reference sequence). The CDR3 is made up of 14 amino acids. The CDR3 bases are TGTGCCAGCAGTCGACCGGGCCTCAGCTACGAGCAGTACTTC. It specifies CASSRPGLSYEQYF.